A selection of T cell receptor beta chains follows, all from one sample in a study of CD8 T cells in ankylosing spondylitis. TCRdb itself ran the 5' RACE reads through MiXCR, one entry per CDR3 protein. The sample holds 200,000 to 300,000 distinct CDR3 sequences, around 9.2% seen once. Sequences were obtained from blood, either unsorted or a sorted T cell fraction (not recorded which). Receptors originate from a male donor with ankylosing spondylitis or in good health (not recorded which). CDR3s include the opening cysteine and the closing phenylalanine or tryptophan. A D gene is named only where the DNA matches it firmly.

CASSLLATVPETQYF TRBV5-1 -
CSARGRGPTDTQYF TRBV20-1 -
CASSFPRDSSYEQYF TRBV7-9 -
CSAGKTEAKNIQYF TRBV20-1 -
CSARDGTSGRRNEQFF TRBV20-1 TRBD2
CASADRDNQPQHF TRBV7-9 TRBD1
CASSYLYRDEAFF TRBV7-8 -
CASTYSAGVPREQYF TRBV6-5 TRBD2
CLGTENYGYTF TRBV29-1 TRBD1
CASSPPGRASKWNTEAFF TRBV18 -
CASSGQGLYNEQFF TRBV2 -
CASSLNPGVYEQYF TRBV5-5 -
CASSLTGTNTEAFF TRBV12-3/TRBV12-4 -
CASSLETRGGYTF TRBV7-2 -
CASSLTGGFEQYF TRBV5-1 TRBD1
CSAKSPGANVLTF TRBV20-1 -
CASSSTGRGYTF TRBV12-3/TRBV12-4 -
CASSLFTGGSYEQYF TRBV7-2 TRBD1
CAIPRNPPAQYF TRBV7-2 -
CSVEDTGRNTDTQYF TRBV29-1 -